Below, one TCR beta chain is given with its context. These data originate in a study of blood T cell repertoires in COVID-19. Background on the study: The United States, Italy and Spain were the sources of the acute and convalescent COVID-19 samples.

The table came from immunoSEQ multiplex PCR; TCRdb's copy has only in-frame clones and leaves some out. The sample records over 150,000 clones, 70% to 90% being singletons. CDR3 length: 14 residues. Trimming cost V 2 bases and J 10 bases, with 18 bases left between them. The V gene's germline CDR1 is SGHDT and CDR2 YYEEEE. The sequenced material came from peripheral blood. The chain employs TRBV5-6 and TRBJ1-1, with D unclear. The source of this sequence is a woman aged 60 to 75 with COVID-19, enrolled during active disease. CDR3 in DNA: TGTGCCAGCAGCTTTTGGGGAGGTGAACAAGGAGCTTTCTTT. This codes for CASSFWGGEQGAFF. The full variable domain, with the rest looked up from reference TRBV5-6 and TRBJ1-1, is DAGVTQSPTHLIKTRGQQVTLRCSPKSGHDTVSWYQQALGQGPQFIFQYYEEEERQRGNFPDRFSGHQFPNYSSELNVNALLLGDSALYLCASSFWGGEQGAFFGQGTRLTVV.